The 21 T cell receptor beta chains in this list originate from one sample, sequenced in a study of human CD8 memory T cell subsets. TCR beta was sequenced from UMI-tagged 5' RACE libraries. TCRdb reworked the 5' RACE reads into one entry per CDR3 protein, no DNA. Recorded here are about 10,000 distinct CDR3 sequences; the top ten clones represent about 20%. The material sequenced was CD8+ stem-like memory T cells (TSCM and TCM) sorted from PBMCs. Stated subset: stem-like memory CD8 T cells (TSTEM), CCR7+ PD-1- TIGIT-. The receptors here all came from a human donor in good health.

In terms of frequency, this clonotype is medium-sized. The rearrangement joins TRBV25-1 to TRBJ2-1; without DNA, the TCRdb call of TRBD2 cannot be checked. There are 16 residues in the CDR3. Per germline, CDR1 MGHDK and CDR2 SYGVNS. The CDR3 sequence: CASSGPSGPSYNEQFF.

This chain links TRBV2 with TRBJ2-7. CDR1 and CDR2 (germline): SNHLY, FYNNEI. This CDR3 comprises 13 residues. The CDR3 loop reads CASSEALTYEQYF.

This clonotype is identified as medium-sized (0.01 to 0.1%) from frequency. V gene TRBV7-9 combines with J gene TRBJ2-6; the D call of TRBD1 rests on TCRdb alone, since no DNA is present to check it. Germline assignment: CDR1 SEHNR and CDR2 FQNEAQ (reference sequence). This CDR3 is 17 amino acids long. CDR3: CASSSSLGVTGANVLTF.

The CDR3: CASSFGEGAFEQYF. The rearrangement joins TRBV7-3 to TRBJ2-7; the TCRdb call, TRBD1, lacks DNA for checking. Germline lookup yields CDR1 SGHTA and CDR2 FQGTGA. The length of the CDR3 is 14 residues.

This clonotype registers medium-sized by frequency. The chain couples TRBV7-8 to TRBJ1-1; with no DNA, the TCRdb D assignment of TRBD1 cannot be verified. Germline CDR1 is SGHVS and CDR2 is FQNEAQ. The CDR3 is made up of 11 amino acids. This CDR3 reads CASSSQAEAFF.

J is TRBJ2-1 and V is TRBV30; TCRdb returns TRBD2, unconfirmable since there is no DNA. Looked up from germline, CDR1 is GTSNPN and CDR2 is SVGIG (reference sequence). The CDR3 has 16 residues. The CDR3 sequence is CAWSGDSAGVSNEQFF. Drawing the rest from reference TRBV30 and TRBJ2-1, the complete variable domain is SQTIHQWPATLVQPVGSPLSLECTVEGTSNPNLYWYRQAAGRGLQLLFYSVGIGQISSEVPQNLSASRPQDRQFILSSKKLLLSDSGFYLCAWSGDSAGVSNEQFFGPGTRLTVL.

The J gene is TRBJ2-5, the V gene TRBV7-9; TCRdb selects TRBD1, and the lack of DNA leaves this call unchecked. This CDR3 is built from 17 residues. Looked up from germline, CDR1 is SEHNR and CDR2 is FQNEAQ (reference sequence). CDR3: CASSLTETGGTKETQYF.

V is TRBV5-1 and J is TRBJ2-5; the D call from TCRdb, TRBD2, cannot be confirmed without DNA. Germline values: CDR1 SGHRS, CDR2 YFSETQ. The CDR3 length is 14 residues. CDR3 region: CASSLESSAGTQYF. Using reference TRBV5-1 and TRBJ2-5 for the parts outside the CDR3, the full variable domain is KAGVTQTPRYLIKTRGQQVTLSCSPISGHRSVSWYQQTPGQGLQFLFEYFSETQRNKGNFPGRFSGRQFSNSRSEMNVSTLELGDSALYLCASSLESSAGTQYFGPGTRLLVL.

The chain has TRBV28 and TRBJ2-7; as DNA is missing, the TRBD2 call by TCRdb cannot be tested. The CDR3 spans 15 residues. Germline V gene sequence: CDR1 MDHEN, CDR2 SYDVKM. CDR3 loop: CASRQTSGRLYEQYF.

The V gene is TRBV6-2 or TRBV6-3, the J gene TRBJ2-7; with no DNA, the TCRdb D assignment of TRBD2 cannot be verified. Germline CDR1 is MNHEY and CDR2 is SVGEGT. The CDR3 spans 16 residues. CDR3 in amino acids: CASSYNIAELRLEQYF.

By frequency, this clonotype registers medium-sized (0.01 to 0.1%). The genes are TRBV7-7 and TRBJ1-1; with no DNA, the TCRdb D assignment of TRBD1 cannot be verified. Germline lookup yields CDR1 SSHAT and CDR2 FNYEAQ (reference sequence). The CDR3 consists of 16 residues. The CDR3 reads CASSPPPTGLNTEAFF.

V gene TRBV6-4 combines with J gene TRBJ2-1; the D call of TRBD2 rests on TCRdb alone, since no DNA is present to check it. Germline CDR1 reads MRHNA; CDR2 reads SNTAGT. CDR3 length equals 16 residues. The CDR3 loop reads CASSVTSGGLYNEQFF.

Its frequency marks this clonotype as large (0.1 to 1%). J is TRBJ1-6 and V is TRBV10-3; TCRdb outputs TRBD1, but without DNA this stays unchecked. Germline V CDR1 and CDR2: ENHRY, SYGVKD. The CDR3 is 19 amino acids. This CDR3 reads CAISDPKNIDRGLNSPLHF.

The rearrangement joins TRBV7-9 to TRBJ1-1; the TCRdb call, TRBD1, lacks DNA for checking. From germline, CDR1 is SEHNR and CDR2 FQNEAQ (reference sequence). CDR3 size: 15 residues. This chain's CDR3 is CASSVNRGPGTEAFF.

In terms of frequency, this clonotype is medium-sized. The chain employs TRBV29-1 and TRBJ2-1; with no DNA, the TCRdb D assignment of TRBD1 cannot be verified. CDR1 is SQVTM and CDR2 is ANQGSEA in the germline V gene. CDR3 length equals 14 residues. CDR3 protein: CSVVWSDQGDEQFF.

The rearrangement joins TRBV20-1 to TRBJ1-1; the D call from TCRdb, TRBD1, cannot be confirmed without DNA. The germline V gene has CDR1 DFQATT and CDR2 SNEGSKA (reference sequence). The CDR3 is 15 residues long. CDR3 in amino acids: CSARDDYRWSTEAFF.

This rearrangement joins TRBV28 to TRBJ2-7; the TCRdb call, TRBD1, lacks DNA for checking. The CDR3 is 14 amino acids. Germline CDR1 is MDHEN and CDR2 is SYDVKM. The CDR3: CASRPTGERYEQYF.

The chain carries TRBV6-2 or TRBV6-3 and TRBJ2-3; TCRdb outputs TRBD2, but without DNA this stays unchecked. CDR1 and CDR2 (germline): MNHEY, SVGEGT. CDR3 size: 15 residues. CDR3 in amino acids: CASSLRLAGGDTQYF.

Considering frequency, this clonotype is medium-sized. The chain recombines TRBV12-3 or TRBV12-4 with TRBJ1-1. This CDR3 spans 13 amino acids. CDR3 loop: CASLRRGLPEAFF.

This clonotype shows up as medium-sized by frequency. V and J are TRBV12-3 or TRBV12-4 and TRBJ2-1; absent DNA, TCRdb's TRBD2 call cannot be checked. This CDR3 has 17 amino acids. This CDR3 is CASRGTSGSNYYNEQFF.

The V gene is TRBV9, the J gene TRBJ2-1; TCRdb calls TRBD2, which cannot be checked without DNA. This CDR3 comprises 15 residues. Germline loops: CDR1 SGDLS, CDR2 YYNGEE. CDR3 loop: CASSRPSGGDNEQFF.